This T cell receptor (beta chain) was sequenced during a study of radiotherapy plus CTLA-4 blockade in lung cancer. The protocol was immunoSEQ multiplex PCR, while the TCRdb copy is restricted to in-frame clones and leaves out a portion. The sample includes more than 65,000 clones, around 83% of them seen just once. Treatment of patients with chemo-refractory metastatic non-small-cell lung cancer consisted of focal radiation plus CTLA-4 blockade with ipilimumab. Germline loops: CDR1 SGHNT, CDR2 YENEEA. This CDR3 is built from 17 residues. Losses at the gene ends were 5 bases for V and 4 bases for J; bases not matched to a gene: 8.

This TCR was recovered from a human donor with non-small cell lung cancer who had stable disease on radiotherapy plus ipilimumab. Sequencing was performed on peripheral blood, taken from a patient treated with radiotherapy plus ipilimumab. The rearrangement uses TRBV11-3 and TRBJ2-3, with TRBD2 matching 14 bases. The CDR3 DNA follows: TGTGCCAGCAGCCTCGGGACTAGCGGGAGTTCAGCAGATACGCAGTATTTT. Translating it yields CASSLGTSGSSADTQYF.